The 7 T cell receptor beta chains reported below all come from one sample, sequenced in a study of T cells in Graves' hyperthyroidism and ophthalmopathy. Amplification of TCR beta CDR3 regions was performed using RNA transcripts as template. First-round RT-PCR with HTBI primers amplified the TCR CDR3 region. From the multiplex PCR reads, TCRdb called clonotypes with MiXCR, one entry per CDR3 protein. The sample lists hundreds of thousands of distinct CDR3 sequences, about a fifth occurring once. The sequenced material came from blood. The receptors come from a woman aged 18 to 35 with Graves' hyperthyroidism.

This clonotype was recorded many times. This sequence joins TRBV6-1 and TRBJ1-2; D is ambiguous. Trimming removed 4 bases at V and 8 bases at J, with 23 bases between. CDR3 size: 16 residues. Germline V gene sequence: CDR1 MNHNS, CDR2 SASEGT. The CDR3 is CASSVEVTLRHVGYTF. CDR3 bases: TGTGCCAGCAGTGTTGAAGTCACCCTTAGACACGTGGGCTACACCTTC.

The table lists this clonotype with many counts. This chain uses TRBV12-3 or TRBV12-4 with TRBJ1-3; TRBD1 matches 9 bases. This CDR3 comprises 15 residues. V lost 6 bases to trimming and J lost 4 bases; unmatched junction nucleotides: 7. In DNA form, the CDR3 reads TGTGCCAGCAGCCCCGGGACAGGGAGCGGAAACACCATATATTTT. Translation: CASSPGTGSGNTIYF.

This clonotype was seen repeatedly, ten times or more. The J gene is TRBJ1-2, the V gene TRBV27, with a possible D match to TRBD1 (6 bases). With 7 bases removed from V and 6 bases from J, the gap between germline ends came to 15 bases. Germline V gene data show CDR1 as MNHEY and CDR2 as SMNVEV (reference sequence). This CDR3 has 13 residues. In DNA form, the CDR3 reads TGTGCCAGCACAAAGGGGGGGGCCCATGGCTACACCTTC. This sequence encodes CASTKGGAHGYTF.

This clonotype was counted at least ten times. The chain combines TRBV4-1 with TRBJ2-5; 8 positions agree with TRBD1. The CDR3 sequence is 15 residues long. Looked up from germline, CDR1 is MGHRA and CDR2 is YSYEKL. After removal of 3 bases from V and 5 bases from J, the junction contained 8 bases not matched to a gene. The CDR3 protein is CASSQRTGSSETQYF. The CDR3 bases are TGCGCCAGCAGCCAGCGGACAGGGTCATCTGAGACCCAGTACTTC.

The sample holds many counts of this clonotype. The rearrangement joins TRBV5-1 to TRBJ2-2; TRBD1 matches 7 bases. Germline values: CDR1 SGHRS, CDR2 YFSETQ. The V and J ends lost 4 bases and 0 bases, in that order; junction bases with no gene match: 6. There are 16 residues in the CDR3. The CDR3 loop reads CASSPGQGANTGELFF. Here the CDR3 DNA reads TGCGCCAGCAGCCCTGGCCAGGGGGCGAACACCGGGGAGCTGTTTTTT.

This clonotype was picked up one time. It may be a read error: a sequence one base away is much more abundant. This chain links TRBV10-3 with TRBJ2-2; perhaps TRBD2 as D (6 bases). In germline, CDR1 is ENHRY, CDR2 SYGVKD. CDR3 length: 15 amino acids. The CDR3 DNA follows: TGTGCCATCAGTGACCCGATAAGGAACACCGGGGAGGTGTTTTTT. Translation gives CAISDPIRNTGEVFF.

At least ten counts were recorded for this clonotype. The rearrangement links TRBV3-1 to TRBJ1-2; D uncertain. The CDR3 totals 13 residues. Per germline, CDR1 LGHDT and CDR2 YNNKEL (reference sequence). Trimming removed 0 bases at V and 10 bases at J, with 12 bases between. The CDR3 DNA reads TGTGCCAGCAGCCAAGACCTGCGGGGTTTCTACACCTTC. This encodes CASSQDLRGFYTF.